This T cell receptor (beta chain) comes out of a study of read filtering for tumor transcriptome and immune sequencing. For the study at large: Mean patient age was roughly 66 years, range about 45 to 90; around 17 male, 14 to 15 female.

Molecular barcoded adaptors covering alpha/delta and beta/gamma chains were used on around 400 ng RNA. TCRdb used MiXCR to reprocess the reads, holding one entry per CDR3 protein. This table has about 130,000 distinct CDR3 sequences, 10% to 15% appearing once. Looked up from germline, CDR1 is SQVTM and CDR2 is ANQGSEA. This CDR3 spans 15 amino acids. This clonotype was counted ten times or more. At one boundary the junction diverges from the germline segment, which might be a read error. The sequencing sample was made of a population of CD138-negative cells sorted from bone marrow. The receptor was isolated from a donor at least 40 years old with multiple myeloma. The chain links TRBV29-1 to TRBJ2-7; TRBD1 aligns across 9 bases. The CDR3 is CSVEESGTGLGEQYF. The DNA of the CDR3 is TGCAGCGTCGAAGAATCCGGGACAGGGTTGGGCGAGCAGTACTTC.